The 31 T cell receptor beta chains given below trace back to one sample, sequenced in a study of T cell responses to AZD1222 COVID-19 vaccine. Clones were read by immunoSEQ multiplex PCR, and TCRdb kept only the in-frame ones, dropping some. The profile covers 100,000 or so clones, with around 87% appearing a single time and 4% to 4.5% taken by the ten largest. The sequences come from peripheral blood, collected on day 0 of MenACWY control vaccination. The receptors here all came from an adult in good health.

This clone appeared a few times. The gene calls are TRBV5-1 and TRBJ1-6, with TRBD1 as a possible D gene (5 bases). Trimming left V 10 bases short and J 9 bases short, with 29 bases between. The CDR3 extends over 17 amino acids. Germline V gives CDR1 SGHRS, CDR2 YFSETQ. The CDR3 here is CASAAAPGAERSSPLHF. DNA of the CDR3: TGCGCCTCAGCAGCAGCGCCCGGGGCAGAGCGCTCTTCACCCCTCCACTTT. The variable domain in full, with the rest retrieved from reference TRBV5-1 and TRBJ1-6, is KAGVTQTPRYLIKTRGQQVTLSCSPISGHRSVSWYQQTPGQGLQFLFEYFSETQRNKGNFPGRFSGRQFSNSRSEMNVSTLELGDSALYLCASAAAPGAERSSPLHFGNGTRLTVT.

V and J are TRBV4-1 and TRBJ2-1; 9 bases fit TRBD2. The CDR3 is 19 residues long. CDR1 and CDR2 from the germline V gene are MGHRA and YSYEKL. V shed 0 bases, J shed 7 bases, and the junction held 16 bases outside the gene matches. CDR3 region: CASSQDRGASGMFGNEQFF. The CDR3 bases are TGCGCCAGCAGCCAAGATAGGGGCGCTAGCGGGATGTTTGGGAATGAGCAGTTCTTC.

The gene calls are TRBV6-2 or TRBV6-3 and TRBJ2-7, with D hard to call. This CDR3 is 15 amino acids long. Germline loops: CDR1 MNHEY, CDR2 SVGEGT. V lost 2 bases to trimming and J lost 2 bases, with 13 bases between them. The CDR3 sequence is CASSYAVGPTYEQYF. DNA for the CDR3: TGTGCCAGCAGTTACGCAGTGGGCCCTACCTACGAGCAGTACTTC.

This chain joins TRBV7-9 and TRBJ2-7; D is unclear. The CDR3 loop spans 13 amino acids. Germline V CDR1 and CDR2: SEHNR, FQNEAQ (reference sequence). Deletions cut 5 bases from V and 3 bases from J, with 11 bases between. The CDR3 spells CASSPAYFYEQYF. The CDR3 region has the DNA TGTGCCAGCAGCCCCGCGTACTTCTACGAGCAGTACTTC.

The chain recombines TRBV6-1 with TRBJ2-5; TRBD1 matches 8 bases. The CDR3 runs to 16 residues. The germline V gene encodes CDR1 MNHNS and CDR2 SASEGT. The V and J ends lost 3 bases and 3 bases, in that order; junction bases with no gene match: 9. The chain's CDR3 is CASSDLSGGGEETQYF. CDR3 bases: TGTGCCAGCAGTGATTTGTCAGGGGGCGGAGAAGAGACCCAGTACTTC.

The chain couples TRBV3-1 (or the pseudogene TRBV3-2) to TRBJ2-5; the match to TRBD2 covers 8 bases. V lost 4 bases to trimming and J lost 4 bases; unmatched junction nucleotides: 5. The CDR3 is 14 amino acids. From germline, CDR1 is LGHDT and CDR2 YNNKEL (reference sequence). The CDR3 loop is CASSRSGSGETQYF. CDR3 nucleotide sequence: TGTGCCAGCAGCCGCAGCGGGAGTGGAGAGACCCAGTACTTC.

This clone was counted a single time. V gene TRBV19 combines with J gene TRBJ1-2, with 10 bases aligning to TRBD1. Looked up from germline, CDR1 is LNHDA and CDR2 is SQIVND (reference sequence). The CDR3 covers 16 residues. V dropped 3 bases and J dropped 4; count of bases not matched to a gene: 8. The CDR3 nucleotides are TGTGCCAGTAGTATCGCCGGACAGGGGGAGACCTATGGCTACACCTTC. Translated, it gives CASSIAGQGETYGYTF. The full variable domain, completed using reference TRBV19 and TRBJ1-2, is DGGITQSPKYLFRKEGQNVTLSCEQNLNHDAMYWYRQDPGQGLRLIYYSQIVNDFQKGDIAEGYSVSREKKESFPLTVTSAQKNPTAFYLCASSIAGQGETYGYTFGSGTRLTVV.

Details on this clone: At the DNA level, this CDR3 is encoded by other sequences in the same sample as well. The rearrangement uses TRBV28 and TRBJ1-5; D remains unclear. Germline V lookup: CDR1 MDHEN, CDR2 SYDVKM. V was cut by 6 bases and J by 4 bases, with 10 bases left in between. This CDR3 region has 13 residues. The CDR3 region is CASSPTGNQPQHF. The CDR3 bases are TGTGCCAGCAGCCCGACGGGAAATCAGCCCCAGCATTTT.

The chain has TRBV29-1 and TRBJ1-5; D unresolved. The V end was cut by 7 bases, the J end by 5 bases, with 12 bases between. The V gene's germline CDR1 is SQVTM and CDR2 ANQGSEA. The CDR3 sequence is 12 residues long. CDR3 sequence reads: CSAGDPDQPQHF. CDR3 sequence (DNA): TGCAGCGCCGGGGATCCCGATCAGCCCCAGCATTTT.

The chain uses TRBV28 and TRBJ1-6; D might be TRBD1 (5 bases). V was cut by 5 bases and J by 10 bases, with 18 bases left in between. Germline CDR1 reads MDHEN; CDR2 reads SYDVKM. The CDR3 has 15 residues. CDR3 DNA: TGTGCCAGCAGTCCCCAGTATGGGGCACAATCACCCCTCCACTTT. The encoded protein is CASSPQYGAQSPLHF.

The chain is built from TRBV6-1 and TRBJ2-5; D may correspond to TRBD1 or TRBD2 (5 bases each). The germline gives CDR1 MNHNS, CDR2 SASEGT. The length of the CDR3 is 13 residues. V dropped 1 base and J dropped 7 bases, with 10 bases sitting between them. CDR3 in amino acids: CASSEGGARTQYF. As DNA, the CDR3 is TGTGCCAGCAGTGAAGGAGGGGCACGGACCCAGTACTTC.

The rearrangement links TRBV19 to TRBJ2-1; D gene unclear. The CDR3 totals 15 residues. In germline, CDR1 is LNHDA, CDR2 SQIVND (reference sequence). The V end was cut by 6 bases, the J end by 8 bases, with 20 bases between. CDR3: CASSQVYTLAHEQFF. CDR3 DNA: TGTGCCAGTAGCCAGGTGTACACCCTGGCCCATGAGCAGTTCTTC. The complete variable domain, with remaining parts taken from reference TRBV19 and TRBJ2-1, reads DGGITQSPKYLFRKEGQNVTLSCEQNLNHDAMYWYRQDPGQGLRLIYYSQIVNDFQKGDIAEGYSVSREKKESFPLTVTSAQKNPTAFYLCASSQVYTLAHEQFFGPGTRLTVL.

This chain connects TRBV3-1 (or the pseudogene TRBV3-2) to TRBJ2-7; 7 bases are a match to TRBD2. Germline V gene data show CDR1 as LGHDT and CDR2 as YNNKEL (reference sequence). This CDR3 has 14 residues. The junction had 5 bases not matched to a gene; V was cut back by 3 bases and J by 3 bases. The CDR3, as DNA: TGTGCCAGCAGCCATTTGACTAGCTACTACGAGCAGTACTTC. Amino acid sequence: CASSHLTSYYEQYF.

The count of this clone is one. The V call is TRBV5-1, the J call TRBJ1-4; 8 bases map to TRBD1. V lost 2 bases and J lost 4; bases outside the gene matches: 4. There are 15 residues in the CDR3. The germline V gene has CDR1 SGHRS and CDR2 YFSETQ. The CDR3 loop is CASSLQGGLNEKLFF. CDR3 sequence (DNA): TGCGCCAGCAGCTTACAGGGGGGACTTAATGAAAAACTGTTTTTT.

The chain joins TRBV6-5 to TRBJ1-2; tentatively, D is TRBD1 (5 bases). The germline V gene has CDR1 MNHEY and CDR2 SVGAGI. The CDR3 runs 13 residues. Trimming left V 2 bases short and J 7 bases short, with 11 bases between. As DNA, the CDR3 is TGTGCCAGCAGTTACGATAAAGGGGTTGGCTACACCTTC. It translates to CASSYDKGVGYTF.

This chain uses TRBV2 with TRBJ2-7, with 8 bases fitting TRBD2. Germline lookup yields CDR1 SNHLY and CDR2 FYNNEI. This CDR3 spans 15 amino acids. The J segment lost 3 bases and the V segment lost 6 bases, leaving 10 bases of the junction unmatched. CDR3 bases: TGTGCCAGCAGAGCAGGACCCGGGAGGGGCTACGAGCAGTACTTC. It codes for CASRAGPGRGYEQYF.

The gene calls are TRBV5-4 and TRBJ2-2; D gene unclear. The CDR3 runs to 12 residues. V was cut by 2 bases and J by 7 bases, with 6 bases left in between. Germline V gene data show CDR1 as SGHNT and CDR2 as YYREEE (reference sequence). The CDR3 sequence is CASSFGVGELFF. The CDR3 coding sequence is TGTGCCAGCAGCTTTGGGGTCGGGGAGCTGTTTTTT.

The table lists this clone with a count of one. V gene TRBV6-6 combines with J gene TRBJ1-2; possibly TRBD1 for D (6 bases). CDR3 length: 17 residues. From germline, CDR1 is MNHNY and CDR2 SVGAGI (reference sequence). V lost 6 bases and J lost 8, with 28 bases in between. The CDR3 DNA reads TGTGCCAGCAGCCGAACCGGGGACGCCGCGCAAGGGGGGGGCTACACCTTC. Translating gives CASSRTGDAAQGGGYTF.

The genes are TRBV12-3 or TRBV12-4 and TRBJ2-1, with 7 bases matching TRBD1. The CDR3 loop spans 13 amino acids. The V segment lost 6 bases and the J segment 15 bases; nucleotides outside the gene matches: 14. CDR3 residues: CASSPTGAGPGFF. The CDR3 DNA is TGTGCCAGCAGCCCCACAGGGGCCGGACCGGGGTTCTTC.

This clone was recorded once. This sequence joins TRBV28 and TRBJ1-4; perhaps TRBD1 as D (5 bases). The length of the CDR3 is 15 residues. CDR1 MDHEN and CDR2 SYDVKM come from the germline V gene. V was cut by 2 bases and J by 0 bases, with 7 bases left in between. The CDR3 sequence is CASSLQGATNEKLFF. For the CDR3, the DNA is TGTGCCAGCAGTTTACAGGGTGCAACTAATGAAAAACTGTTTTTT. Using reference TRBV28 and TRBJ1-4 for the parts outside the CDR3, the full variable domain is DVKVTQSSRYLVKRTGEKVFLECVQDMDHENMFWYRQDPGLGLRLIYFSYDVKMKEKGDIPEGYSVSREKKERFSLILESASTNQTSMYLCASSLQGATNEKLFFGSGTQLSVL.

The chain combines TRBV7-2 with TRBJ1-2; 9 bases agree with TRBD1. The CDR3 has 15 residues. J gave up 7 bases and V 3 bases, and 9 bases lay outside the gene matches. The germline V gene encodes CDR1 SGHTA and CDR2 FQGNSA. As DNA, the CDR3 is TGTGCCAGCAGCTTCCCGGGACAGGGAGGAGGTGGCTACACCTTC. Protein: CASSFPGQGGGGYTF.

The J gene is TRBJ2-5, the V gene TRBV14, with a tentative D call TRBD2 (5 bases). CDR3 length equals 12 residues. Trimming shortened V by 4 bases and J by 4 bases, and 7 bases separated the two germline ends. Germline CDR1 and CDR2: SGHDN and FVKESK. CDR3 nucleotide sequence: TGTGCCAGCAGCCGTCGGGGAGAGACCCAGTACTTC. Translated, it gives CASSRRGETQYF.

This chain joins TRBV7-2 and TRBJ1-5, with D hard to call. The CDR3 is made up of 15 amino acids. With 2 bases removed from V and 3 bases from J, the gap between germline ends came to 11 bases. Germline-derived CDR1 and CDR2 are SGHTA and FQGNSA. Here the CDR3 reads CASSLNAGLNQPQHF. In nucleotides, the CDR3 is TGTGCCAGCAGCTTAAATGCGGGCCTCAATCAGCCCCAGCATTTT.

The rearrangement links TRBV7-2 to TRBJ1-4; TRBD1 agrees at 8 bases. V dropped 2 bases and J dropped 8; count of bases not matched to a gene: 4. The germline CDR1 and CDR2 sequences are SGHTA and FQGNSA. The CDR3 is made up of 14 amino acids. As DNA, the CDR3 is TGTGCCAGCAGCTTACAAACAGGGGGGGAAAAACTGTTTTTT. Amino acid sequence: CASSLQTGGEKLFF.

The genes are TRBV10-3 and TRBJ2-1, with 13 bases identical to TRBD2. J was trimmed by 12 bases and V by 2 bases; bases with no gene match: 4. This CDR3 region has 14 residues. Looked up from germline, CDR1 is ENHRY and CDR2 is SYGVKD. The CDR3 region has the DNA TGTGCCATCAGTGAGGGACTAGCGGGAGTAGGGCAGTTCTTC. Translating it yields CAISEGLAGVGQFF.

This clone was counted a single time. The chain carries TRBV5-1 and TRBJ2-7; 8 nucleotides line up with TRBD1. Germline-derived CDR1 and CDR2 are SGHRS and YFSETQ. The CDR3 totals 15 residues. J was trimmed by 2 bases and V by 4 bases; bases with no gene match: 8. CDR3 DNA: TGCGCCAGCAGCAGTGGACAGGGCCTAACCTACGAGCAGTACTTC. Amino acids: CASSSGQGLTYEQYF. Drawing the rest from reference TRBV5-1 and TRBJ2-7, the complete variable domain is KAGVTQTPRYLIKTRGQQVTLSCSPISGHRSVSWYQQTPGQGLQFLFEYFSETQRNKGNFPGRFSGRQFSNSRSEMNVSTLELGDSALYLCASSSGQGLTYEQYFGPGTRLTVT.

V gene TRBV5-1 combines with J gene TRBJ2-1; the match to TRBD2 covers 7 bases. After removal of 0 bases from V and 5 bases from J, the junction contained 2 bases not matched to a gene. The CDR3 is 14 amino acids. CDR1 and CDR2 (germline): SGHRS, YFSETQ. CDR3 nucleotide sequence: TGCGCCAGCAGCTTGGCTACTAGCGACAATGAGCAGTTCTTC. Protein sequence: CASSLATSDNEQFF.

The V call is TRBV28, the J call TRBJ1-1; D is uncertain. CDR1 is MDHEN and CDR2 is SYDVKM in the germline V gene. Trimming shortened V by 6 bases and J by 5 bases, and 10 bases separated the two germline ends. The CDR3 consists of 12 residues. The CDR3 DNA is TGTGCCAGCAGCCCTCCGTATACTGAAGCTTTCTTT. Its translation is CASSPPYTEAFF.

V and J are TRBV7-9 and TRBJ2-2, with TRBD2 matching over 11 bases. The germline CDR1 and CDR2 sequences are SEHNR and FQNEAQ (reference sequence). The CDR3 is made up of 17 amino acids. V trimming: 5 bases; J trimming: 7 bases; junction bases outside the gene matches: 12. CDR3 nucleotide sequence: TGTGCCAGCAGCCGAACGCTAGCGGGGGGTCTTGGCGGGGAGCTGTTTTTT. Translation gives CASSRTLAGGLGGELFF.

V is TRBV4-3 and J is TRBJ1-2; D remains unclear. The germline V and J ends were trimmed by 1 base and 4 bases, with 10 bases remaining between them. The CDR3 contains 14 residues. Per the germline V gene, CDR1 is LGHNA and CDR2 is YSLEER. The chain's CDR3 is CASSQGRGGYGYTF. DNA of the CDR3: TGCGCCAGCAGCCAAGGGCGGGGAGGCTATGGCTACACCTTC.

The chain is built from TRBV18 and TRBJ2-1; D remains unclear. The germline gives CDR1 KGHSH, CDR2 LQKENI. This CDR3 contains 14 residues. Trimming left V 3 bases short and J 4 bases short, with 10 bases between. The CDR3 DNA is TGTGCCAGCTCACCTGTCGGGCAGTACAATGAGCAGTTCTTC. Translated, it gives CASSPVGQYNEQFF.